One and the same sample provided the 10 T cell receptor beta chains below, sequenced in a study of T cell responses to AZD1222 COVID-19 vaccine. TCRdb's table, derived via immunoSEQ multiplex PCR, lists solely in-frame clones and lacks some. The sample contains about 190,000 clones, approximately 94% of which appear only once. The sequenced sample was peripheral blood, obtained on day 0 of AZD1222 vaccination. The receptor source for this set is an adult in good health.

The J gene is TRBJ2-5, the V gene TRBV28; D gene uncertain. This CDR3 has 11 residues. With 2 bases removed from V and 4 bases from J, the gap between germline ends came to 2 bases. The germline V gene has CDR1 MDHEN and CDR2 SYDVKM. CDR3 protein: CASSLGETQYF. Written as DNA, the CDR3 is TGTGCCAGCAGTTTAGGAGAGACCCAGTACTTC. The whole variable domain, remainder taken from reference TRBV28 and TRBJ2-5, is DVKVTQSSRYLVKRTGEKVFLECVQDMDHENMFWYRQDPGLGLRLIYFSYDVKMKEKGDIPEGYSVSREKKERFSLILESASTNQTSMYLCASSLGETQYFGPGTRLLVL.

V is TRBV7-6 and J is TRBJ2-5; D is undetermined. The V and J ends lost 5 bases and 1 base respectively, with 14 bases between them. The germline V gene has CDR1 SGHVS and CDR2 FNYEAQ. The CDR3 runs to 15 residues. The CDR3, as DNA: TGTGCCAGCAGCCCTGGGCGGACGGCCCAAGAGACCCAGTACTTC. Translated, it gives CASSPGRTAQETQYF.

The chain links TRBV6-5 to TRBJ2-7; 9 nucleotides agree with TRBD1. Germline lookup yields CDR1 MNHEY and CDR2 SVGAGI. V shed 8 bases and J 0 bases; nucleotides not matched to a gene: 8. CDR3 size: 15 residues. DNA of the CDR3: TGTGCCAGCCGTCCGGGACAGGGATTCTCCTACGAGCAGTACTTC. It codes for CASRPGQGFSYEQYF.

The gene calls are TRBV25-1 and TRBJ1-5; D unclear. The CDR3 sequence is 13 residues long. Trimming removed 10 bases at V and 2 bases at J, with 12 bases between. Germline V gene data show CDR1 as MGHDK and CDR2 as SYGVNS. The CDR3 sequence is CANPGACNQPQHF. CDR3 nucleotide sequence: TGTGCCAACCCAGGCGCCTGCAATCAGCCCCAGCATTTT.

This rearrangement joins TRBV2 to TRBJ2-3; 9 nucleotides line up with TRBD2. Unmatched junction bases numbered 8, after V lost 4 bases and J lost 3 bases. Germline V gene sequence: CDR1 SNHLY, CDR2 FYNNEI. CDR3 size: 16 residues. The CDR3 sequence is CASSGGLAGSTDTQYF. In DNA, the CDR3 is TGTGCCAGCAGTGGGGGGCTAGCGGGAAGTACAGATACGCAGTATTTT.

This sequence joins TRBV19 and TRBJ2-5; TRBD2 aligns across 12 bases. After removal of 5 bases from V and 5 bases from J, the junction contained 3 bases not matched to a gene. CDR3 length: 14 residues. Germline V gene lookup returns CDR1 LNHDA and CDR2 SQIVND (reference sequence). The CDR3 DNA reads TGTGCCAGTAGTCTCCTAGCGGGAGGGGAGACCCAGTACTTC. Protein product: CASSLLAGGETQYF.

The chain employs TRBV29-1 and TRBJ1-1, with 8 bases lining up with TRBD1. CDR1 and CDR2 (germline): SQVTM, ANQGSEA. The CDR3 is 13 residues long. Trimming cost V 6 bases and J 1 base; bases outside gene matches: 4. The chain's CDR3 is CSVGGQGNTEAFF. In nucleotides, the CDR3 is TGCAGCGTGGGAGGACAGGGGAACACTGAAGCTTTCTTT.

V is TRBV3-1 (or the pseudogene TRBV3-2) and J is TRBJ2-5; D could derive from TRBD1 or TRBD2 (5 bases each). The germline V and J ends were trimmed by 3 bases and 1 base, with 15 bases remaining between them. The CDR3 is 16 residues long. CDR1 and CDR2 from the germline V gene are LGHDT and YNNKEL (reference sequence). The CDR3 coding sequence is TGTGCCAGCAGCCATGGGGACGAAGGTGGCCAAGAGACCCAGTACTTC. This encodes CASSHGDEGGQETQYF.

The V call is TRBV11-2, the J call TRBJ1-2; D is unclear. Germline assignment: CDR1 SGHAT and CDR2 FQNNGV. Trimming removed 2 bases from V and 3 bases from J, with 7 bases in between. CDR3 length: 13 residues. CDR3 residues: CASSLIDYYGYTF. Here the CDR3 DNA reads TGTGCCAGCAGCTTAATAGACTACTATGGCTACACCTTC.

This clone was detected once. The rearrangement uses TRBV4-2 and TRBJ2-1; 11 bases are a match to TRBD2. The trim removed 4 bases at V and 6 bases at J, leaving 5 bases unmatched. The length of the CDR3 is 15 residues. Germline CDR1 LGHNA, CDR2 YNFKEQ. This CDR3 is CASSPLAGGTNEQFF. Here the CDR3 DNA reads TGTGCCAGCAGCCCCTTAGCGGGAGGGACCAATGAGCAGTTCTTC.